Below are 28 T cell receptor beta chains sequenced from a single sample in a study of shared clonotypes between healthy human individuals. Data came from immunoSEQ multiplex PCR; TCRdb stores just in-frame clones and leaves some out. Of around 500,000 clones listed, 70% to 80% are singletons. Sequencing input: PBMCs. Every receptor here comes from a woman aged 40-49 years in good health. Some clones in this sample may be carry-over from other donors' samples.

This chain links TRBV6-1 with TRBJ1-5, with a weak D call TRBD1 (5 bases). V was cut by 2 bases and J by 3 bases, with 11 bases left in between. Germline V lookup: CDR1 MNHNS, CDR2 SASEGT. The CDR3 runs to 15 residues. In nucleotides, the CDR3 is TGTGCCAGCAGTGAAATTAGGGGCCCCAATCAGCCCCAGCATTTT. Translating gives CASSEIRGPNQPQHF.

The V and J genes are TRBV7-3 and TRBJ2-5; 7 bases are shared with TRBD1. The CDR3 consists of 14 residues. Losses at the gene ends were 5 bases for V and 5 bases for J; bases not matched to a gene: 8. Germline-derived CDR1 and CDR2 are SGHTA and FQGTGA. This chain's CDR3 is CASSAQGGGETQYF. CDR3 in DNA: TGTGCCAGCAGCGCCCAAGGGGGCGGGGAGACCCAGTACTTC.

The V call is TRBV18, the J call TRBJ1-4; 8 positions agree with TRBD1. Trimming removed 1 base from V and 8 bases from J; junction bases left unmatched: 9. Germline values: CDR1 KGHSH, CDR2 LQKENI. This CDR3 region has 16 residues. Here the CDR3 DNA reads TGTGCCAGCTCACCACGTCTGTCAGGGGGCGAAGAAAAACTGTTTTTT. Its protein is CASSPRLSGGEEKLFF.

The V and J genes are TRBV30 and TRBJ2-4; D is perhaps TRBD1 (6 bases). Germline V gene lookup returns CDR1 GTSNPN and CDR2 SVGIG (reference sequence). V was clipped by 1 base and J by 0 bases, with 13 bases between them. The CDR3 sequence is 16 residues long. CDR3 loop: CAWSAWTALAKNIQYF. CDR3 bases: TGTGCCTGGAGTGCCTGGACAGCGCTAGCCAAAAACATTCAGTACTTC. The complete variable domain, with remaining parts taken from reference TRBV30 and TRBJ2-4, reads SQTIHQWPATLVQPVGSPLSLECTVEGTSNPNLYWYRQAAGRGLQLLFYSVGIGQISSEVPQNLSASRPQDRQFILSSKKLLLSDSGFYLCAWSAWTALAKNIQYFGAGTRLSVL.

The chain carries TRBV2 and TRBJ1-6; tentatively, D is TRBD1 (6 bases). Germline V gene data show CDR1 as SNHLY and CDR2 as FYNNEI. Trimming removed 6 bases at V and 9 bases at J, with 15 bases between. The CDR3 spans 14 residues. CDR3 in DNA: TGTGCCAGCAGGGGAGGGACAACGGCTTCACCCCTCCACTTT. It translates to CASRGGTTASPLHF.

This chain connects TRBV5-1 to TRBJ2-5; TRBD1 aligns across 9 bases. J lost 5 bases, V lost 4 bases, and 6 bases had no gene match. The CDR3 is made up of 14 amino acids. Germline CDR1 and CDR2: SGHRS and YFSETQ. This CDR3 is CASSQQGAGETQYF. The CDR3 DNA reads as TGCGCCAGCAGCCAACAGGGGGCGGGGGAGACCCAGTACTTC. Filled out from reference TRBV5-1 and TRBJ2-5, the complete variable domain reads KAGVTQTPRYLIKTRGQQVTLSCSPISGHRSVSWYQQTPGQGLQFLFEYFSETQRNKGNFPGRFSGRQFSNSRSEMNVSTLELGDSALYLCASSQQGAGETQYFGPGTRLLVL.

Notes on this clone: The junction departs from the called germline gene at one end, perhaps through a read error. V is TRBV6-6 and J is TRBJ1-1; 10 bases are shared with TRBD1. Germline CDR1 reads MNHNY; CDR2 reads SVGAGI (reference sequence). This CDR3 has 15 residues. The CDR3 loop reads CASSYGQGVKTEAFF. The CDR3 DNA reads as TGTGCCAGCAGTTACGGACAGGGGGTGAAAACTGAAGCTTTCTTT.

This clone was counted only a few times. The V and J genes are TRBV5-6 and TRBJ2-7; possibly TRBD1 or TRBD2 for D (5 bases each). The CDR3 is 12 amino acids. Germline V gene sequence: CDR1 SGHDT, CDR2 YYEEEE. Between the trimmed V and J ends, which lost 4 bases and 4 bases, there was a span of 9 bases. CDR3 sequence (DNA): TGTGCCAGCAGCCGCAGGGAGTACGAGCAGTACTTC. Residues: CASSRREYEQYF.

A few counts support this clone. This chain uses TRBV6-4 with TRBJ2-3; D perhaps matches TRBD1 (5 bases). Germline V lookup: CDR1 MRHNA, CDR2 SNTAGT. V was clipped by 3 bases and J by 3 bases, with 10 bases between them. The CDR3 length is 14 residues. The CDR3 protein is CASSDSAGTDTQYF. CDR3 sequence (DNA): TGTGCCAGCAGTGATTCGGCAGGGACAGATACGCAGTATTTT.

The rearrangement uses TRBV5-1 and TRBJ2-7; TRBD2 aligns across 9 bases. Per germline, CDR1 SGHRS and CDR2 YFSETQ. This CDR3 has 14 residues. J gave up 6 bases and V 4 bases, and 8 bases lay outside the gene matches. The CDR3 DNA sequence: TGCGCCAGCAGCGGGGGACTAGCAGTCCGCGAGCAGTACTTC. This gives the protein CASSGGLAVREQYF.

The chain joins TRBV10-3 to TRBJ1-1; TRBD1 is a possible D gene (6 bases). Per the germline V gene, CDR1 is ENHRY and CDR2 is SYGVKD. The CDR3 has 15 amino acids. V was pared by 8 bases and J by 1 base, with 17 bases between. The CDR3 loop reads CAISWGGSTNTEAFF. The DNA for the CDR3 is TGTGCCATCTCATGGGGGGGCTCAACGAACACTGAAGCTTTCTTT.

The V gene is TRBV7-2, the J gene TRBJ2-2, with TRBD1 identical over 9 bases. The CDR3 is 17 amino acids. Germline V CDR1 and CDR2: SGHTA, FQGNSA. The junction had 11 bases not matched to a gene; V was cut back by 5 bases and J by 4 bases. The CDR3: CASSRTGQGLFTGELFF. The CDR3 DNA follows: TGTGCCAGCAGCCGTACGGGACAGGGTCTTTTCACCGGGGAGCTGTTTTTT.

The rearrangement joins TRBV28 to TRBJ2-7; tentatively, D is TRBD2 (5 bases). V was cut by 6 bases and J by 6 bases, with 15 bases left in between. The CDR3 covers 13 residues. From germline, CDR1 is MDHEN and CDR2 SYDVKM. CDR3 in DNA: TGTGCCAGCAGCCAAGGCCCAGGAGGCGAGCAGTACTTC. This sequence encodes CASSQGPGGEQYF.

This chain connects TRBV18 to TRBJ2-7, with TRBD1 as a possible D gene (6 bases). The CDR3 has 13 amino acids. CDR1 and CDR2 from the germline V gene are KGHSH and LQKENI. V was shortened by 0 bases and J by 5 bases, with 8 bases between the two germline ends. The CDR3 sequence: CASSPPGGDEQYF. The CDR3 DNA sequence: TGTGCCAGCTCACCACCAGGGGGTGACGAGCAGTACTTC.

This chain uses TRBV28 with TRBJ2-2; the match to TRBD2 covers 10 bases. This CDR3 region has 18 residues. J was trimmed by 3 bases and V by 5 bases; bases with no gene match: 12. Germline-derived CDR1 and CDR2 are MDHEN and SYDVKM. CDR3 DNA: TGTGCCAGCAGTCCCCTGCCTAGCGGGAGCTTTTACACCGGGGAGCTGTTTTTT. Translating it yields CASSPLPSGSFYTGELFF.

A word on this clone: Other DNA sequences within the sample encode an identical CDR3. The chain has TRBV6-1 and TRBJ1-5, with a tentative D call TRBD1 (6 bases). Germline V gene lookup returns CDR1 MNHNS and CDR2 SASEGT. The CDR3 spans 14 residues. Trimming stripped 1 base from V and 3 bases from J, with 7 bases between. CDR3 bases: TGTGCCAGCAGTGAAGGGGGGCTCAATCAGCCCCAGCATTTT. This codes for CASSEGGLNQPQHF.

V usage is TRBV7-2 and J usage is TRBJ2-7; TRBD2 matches at 8 bases. Trimming at V came to 2 bases and at J to 3 bases, leaving 0 bases not matched to a gene. CDR1 SGHTA and CDR2 FQGNSA come from the germline V gene. The CDR3 has 13 amino acids. The CDR3 sequence: CASSLLAGYEQYF. CDR3 sequence (DNA): TGTGCCAGCAGCTTACTAGCGGGCTACGAGCAGTACTTC.

In this sample, this clone turned up many times. A junction boundary mismatches the germline segment, possibly from a read error. The V gene is TRBV30, the J gene TRBJ2-5; 11 bases agree with TRBD2. The DNA end is a closer match to TRBJ2-7, so the J assignment may be wrong. The CDR3 covers 16 residues. Germline V gives CDR1 GTSNPN, CDR2 SVGIG (reference sequence). The CDR3 sequence: CAWSLLAGGPSNEQYF. The CDR3, as DNA: TGTGCCTGGAGTCTTTTAGCGGGAGGGCCCTCCAACGAGCAGTACTTC.

This chain connects TRBV9 to TRBJ2-5; perhaps D is TRBD1 or TRBD2 (5 bases each). The germline CDR1 and CDR2 sequences are SGDLS and YYNGEE. V was shortened by 4 bases and J by 2 bases, with 12 bases between the two germline ends. The CDR3 runs to 14 residues. The CDR3 here is CASSPRDEQETQYF. The DNA for the CDR3 is TGTGCCAGCAGCCCCCGGGACGAGCAAGAGACCCAGTACTTC.

The V gene is TRBV7-9, the J gene TRBJ1-4; maybe TRBD1 (5 bases). This CDR3 region has 16 residues. Trimming left V 0 bases short and J 0 bases short, with 8 bases between. Germline V gene data show CDR1 as SEHNR and CDR2 as FQNEAQ (reference sequence). As DNA, the CDR3 is TGTGCCAGCAGCTTAGCGACAGCCGCAACTAATGAAAAACTGTTTTTT. Translated, it gives CASSLATAATNEKLFF.

The chain employs TRBV5-6 and TRBJ1-4, with 7 nucleotides matching TRBD1. V gave up 2 bases and J gave up 5 bases; unmatched junction bases: 3. Germline V CDR1 and CDR2: SGHDT, YYEEEE. The CDR3 is 14 amino acids. The CDR3 loop is CASSFGGGNEKLFF. In DNA, the CDR3 is TGTGCCAGCAGCTTTGGAGGGGGCAATGAAAAACTGTTTTTT.

The chain links TRBV6-1 to TRBJ2-7; 8 positions match TRBD2. The V gene end was trimmed by 9 bases and the J gene end by 0 bases; junction bases not matched to a gene: 7. The CDR3 runs 14 residues. CDR1 is MNHNS and CDR2 is SASEGT in the germline V gene. The CDR3 reads CASSRGLGSYEQYF. The CDR3 DNA reads TGTGCCAGTTCCCGGGGACTAGGCTCCTACGAGCAGTACTTC.

The chain carries TRBV4-1 and TRBJ1-5, with a tentative D call TRBD1 (6 bases). Trimming pared 4 bases from V and 5 bases from J, leaving 9 bases between. Germline-derived CDR1 and CDR2 are MGHRA and YSYEKL. The CDR3 is made up of 13 amino acids. The CDR3 reads CASSPQGYQPQHF. In nucleotides, the CDR3 is TGCGCCAGCAGCCCCCAGGGGTATCAGCCCCAGCATTTT.

Here the CDR3 reads CASSIVYGQTYEQYF. The CDR3 nucleotides read TGTGCCAGTAGTATCGTGTACGGGCAGACCTACGAGCAGTACTTC. The chain employs TRBV19 and TRBJ2-7; D unresolved. Germline V gives CDR1 LNHDA, CDR2 SQIVND (reference sequence). CDR3 length: 15 amino acids. Between the trimmed V and J ends, which lost 3 bases and 2 bases, there was a span of 14 bases.

This chain joins TRBV7-3 and TRBJ2-2; 7 positions agree with TRBD1. Per the germline V gene, CDR1 is SGHTA and CDR2 is FQGTGA. V lost 1 base to trimming and J lost 4 bases; unmatched junction nucleotides: 6. This CDR3 has 16 amino acids. The DNA of the CDR3 is TGTGCCAGCAGCTTAATCGGGGCAGGGGGCACCGGGGAGCTGTTTTTT. It encodes CASSLIGAGGTGELFF.

CDR3 residues: CASSADLGYVNEQFF. Written as DNA, the CDR3 is TGTGCCAGCAGCGCCGATCTAGGGTATGTTAATGAGCAGTTCTTC. The chain recombines TRBV9 with TRBJ2-1; unclear D gene. Deletions cut 3 bases from V and 7 bases from J, with 17 bases between. Germline V gives CDR1 SGDLS, CDR2 YYNGEE. The length of the CDR3 is 15 residues.

The J gene is TRBJ2-2, the V gene TRBV29-1, with D uncertain. Trimming removed 0 bases from V and 1 base from J, with 9 bases in between. Germline CDR1 SQVTM, CDR2 ANQGSEA. The CDR3 is 15 amino acids. The CDR3 DNA is TGCAGCGTTGAAGATAGGGTAAAGAACACCGGGGAGCTGTTTTTT. Translated, it gives CSVEDRVKNTGELFF.

This chain links TRBV9 with TRBJ1-3, with TRBD1 identical over 9 bases. J lost 3 bases, V lost 0 bases, and 10 bases had no gene match. The CDR3 consists of 18 residues. CDR1 is SGDLS and CDR2 is YYNGEE in the germline V gene. The chain's CDR3 is CASSVAPGTGYGGNTIYF. The CDR3 DNA reads TGTGCCAGCAGCGTAGCTCCCGGGACAGGGTATGGTGGAAACACCATATATTTT.